The T cell receptor beta chain under discussion was sequenced for a study of cytomegalovirus exposure and HLA in healthy donors. Study-level findings and limits: Relative to equally common others, HLA-associated TCR beta chains showed greater clonal expansion in a later analysis.

Concerning this clone itself: Its antigen is unidentified.

The study ran its PCR with 60 Vbeta and 13 Jbeta primers. TCRdb keeps only in-frame clones here, not all; method: immunoSEQ multiplex PCR. The sample has about 140,000 clones; 70% to 75% are singletons. Deletions cut 1 base from V and 8 bases from J, with 7 bases between. Per germline, CDR1 SGHTA and CDR2 FQGNSA. CDR3 length: 12 residues. The gene calls are TRBV7-2 and TRBJ2-3; TRBD2 is a possible D gene (6 bases). The sequenced material came from PBMCs. The receptor was isolated from a woman aged 40 to 55 in good health and CMV-seronegative. The CDR3 here is CASSLGGATQYF. CDR3 nucleotide sequence: TGTGCCAGCAGCTTAGGCGGGGCTACGCAGTATTTT.